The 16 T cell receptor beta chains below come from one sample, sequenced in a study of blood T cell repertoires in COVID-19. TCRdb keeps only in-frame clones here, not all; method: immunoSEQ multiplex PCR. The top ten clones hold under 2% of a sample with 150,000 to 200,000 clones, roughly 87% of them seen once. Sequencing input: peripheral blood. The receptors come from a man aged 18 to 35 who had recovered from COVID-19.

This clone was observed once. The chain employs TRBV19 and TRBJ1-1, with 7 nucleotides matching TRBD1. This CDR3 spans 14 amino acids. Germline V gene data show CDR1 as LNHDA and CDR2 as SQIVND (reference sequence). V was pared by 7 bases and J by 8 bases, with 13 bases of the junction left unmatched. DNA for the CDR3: TGTGCCAGTAAGTCCGGGGGACAGCCCGTGGAAGCTTTCTTT. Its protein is CASKSGGQPVEAFF.

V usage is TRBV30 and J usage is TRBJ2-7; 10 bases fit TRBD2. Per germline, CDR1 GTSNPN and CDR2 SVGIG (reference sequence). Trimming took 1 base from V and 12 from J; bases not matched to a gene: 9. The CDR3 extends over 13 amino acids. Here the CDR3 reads CAWSGLAGEGRYF. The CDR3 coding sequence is TGTGCCTGGAGTGGACTAGCGGGCGAGGGGCGGTACTTC.

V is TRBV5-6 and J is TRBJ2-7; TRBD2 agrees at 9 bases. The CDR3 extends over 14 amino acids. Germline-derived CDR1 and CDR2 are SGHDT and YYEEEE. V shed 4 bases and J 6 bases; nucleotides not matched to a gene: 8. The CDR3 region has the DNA TGTGCCAGCAGCCGTAGGGGCGGGAGGGCCGAGCAGTACTTC. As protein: CASSRRGGRAEQYF.

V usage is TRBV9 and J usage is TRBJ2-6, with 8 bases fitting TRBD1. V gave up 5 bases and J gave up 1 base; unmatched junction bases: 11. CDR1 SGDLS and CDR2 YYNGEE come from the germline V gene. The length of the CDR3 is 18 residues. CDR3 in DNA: TGTGCCAGCAGTGAACCGGGACAGGATGTTTCTGGGGCCAACGTCCTGACTTTC. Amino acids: CASSEPGQDVSGANVLTF. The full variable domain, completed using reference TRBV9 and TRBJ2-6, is DSGVTQTPKHLITATGQRVTLRCSPRSGDLSVYWYQQSLDQGLQFLIQYYNGEERAKGNILERFSAQQFPDLHSELNLSSLELGDSALYFCASSEPGQDVSGANVLTFGAGSRLTVL.

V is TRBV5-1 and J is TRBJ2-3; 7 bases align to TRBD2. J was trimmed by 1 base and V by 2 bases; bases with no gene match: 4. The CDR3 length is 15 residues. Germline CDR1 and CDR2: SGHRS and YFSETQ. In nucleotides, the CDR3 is TGCGCCAGCAGCTTAATGAGCGGGGGCACAGATACGCAGTATTTT. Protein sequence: CASSLMSGGTDTQYF.

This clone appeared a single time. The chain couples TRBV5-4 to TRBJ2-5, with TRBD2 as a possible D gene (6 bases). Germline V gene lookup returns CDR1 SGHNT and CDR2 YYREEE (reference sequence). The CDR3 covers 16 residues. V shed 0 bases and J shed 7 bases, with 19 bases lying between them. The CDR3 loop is CASSLAGGPVGLTQYF. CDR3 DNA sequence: TGTGCCAGCAGCTTGGCTGGAGGGCCCGTTGGTTTGACCCAGTACTTC.

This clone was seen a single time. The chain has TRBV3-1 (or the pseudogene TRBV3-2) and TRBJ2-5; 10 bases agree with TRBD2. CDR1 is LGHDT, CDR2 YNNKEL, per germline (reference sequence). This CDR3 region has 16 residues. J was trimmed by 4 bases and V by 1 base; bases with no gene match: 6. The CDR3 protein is CASSQALAGAVETQYF. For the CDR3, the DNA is TGTGCCAGCAGCCAAGCCCTAGCGGGAGCAGTAGAGACCCAGTACTTC.

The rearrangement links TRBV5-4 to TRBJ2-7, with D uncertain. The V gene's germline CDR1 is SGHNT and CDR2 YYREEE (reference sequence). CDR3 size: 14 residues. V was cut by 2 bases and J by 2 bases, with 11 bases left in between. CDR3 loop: CASSLSDTTYEQYF. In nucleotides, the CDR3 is TGTGCCAGCAGCTTAAGTGACACGACCTACGAGCAGTACTTC.

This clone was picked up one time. CDR3 nucleotides: TGTGCCAGCACCCCACCGGCGGGGGCGGGCAATGAGCAGTTCTTC. Protein sequence: CASTPPAGAGNEQFF. This chain links TRBV7-9 with TRBJ2-1, with a tentative D call TRBD2 (7 bases). The CDR3 has 15 residues. V lost 7 bases and J lost 6, with 19 bases in between. CDR1 SEHNR and CDR2 FQNEAQ come from the germline V gene (reference sequence).

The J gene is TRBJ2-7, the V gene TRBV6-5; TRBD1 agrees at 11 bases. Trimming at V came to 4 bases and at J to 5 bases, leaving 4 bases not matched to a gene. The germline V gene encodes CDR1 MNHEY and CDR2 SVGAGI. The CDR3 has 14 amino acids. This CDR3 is CASSSGQGVNEQYF. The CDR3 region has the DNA TGTGCCAGCAGTTCGGGACAGGGGGTCAACGAGCAGTACTTC.

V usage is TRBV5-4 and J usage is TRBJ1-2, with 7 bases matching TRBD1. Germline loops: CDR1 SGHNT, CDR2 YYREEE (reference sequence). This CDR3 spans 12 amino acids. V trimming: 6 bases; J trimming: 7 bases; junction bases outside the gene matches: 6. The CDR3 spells CASTDRAAGYTF. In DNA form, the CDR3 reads TGTGCCAGCACCGACAGGGCGGCTGGCTACACCTTC.

The CDR3 sequence: CASRTPRILYEQYF. CDR3 in DNA: TGTGCCAGCAGAACCCCCAGGATACTCTACGAGCAGTACTTC. The chain employs TRBV28 and TRBJ2-7, with D unclear. The CDR3 spans 14 residues. V gave up 6 bases and J gave up 3 bases, with 15 bases separating them. Germline-derived CDR1 and CDR2 are MDHEN and SYDVKM.

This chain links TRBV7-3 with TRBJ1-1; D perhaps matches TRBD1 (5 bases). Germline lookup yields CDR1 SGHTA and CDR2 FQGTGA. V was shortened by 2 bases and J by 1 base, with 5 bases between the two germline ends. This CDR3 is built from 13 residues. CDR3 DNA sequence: TGTGCCAGCAGCTTACAGGGGAACACTGAAGCTTTCTTT. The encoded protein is CASSLQGNTEAFF.

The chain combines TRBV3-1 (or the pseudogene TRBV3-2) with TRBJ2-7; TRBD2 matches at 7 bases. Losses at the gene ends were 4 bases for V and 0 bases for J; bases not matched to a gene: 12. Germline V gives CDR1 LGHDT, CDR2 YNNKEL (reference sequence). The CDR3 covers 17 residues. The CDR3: CASSRLGGGGSSYEQYF. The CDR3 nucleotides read TGTGCCAGCAGCCGCCTTGGTGGGGGGGGGAGCTCCTACGAGCAGTACTTC.

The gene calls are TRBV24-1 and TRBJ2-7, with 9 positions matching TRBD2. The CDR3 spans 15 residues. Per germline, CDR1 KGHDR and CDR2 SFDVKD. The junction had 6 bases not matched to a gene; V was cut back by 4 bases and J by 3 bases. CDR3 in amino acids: CATSDTWTSDYEQYF. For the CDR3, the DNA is TGTGCCACCAGTGACACTTGGACTAGCGACTACGAGCAGTACTTC.

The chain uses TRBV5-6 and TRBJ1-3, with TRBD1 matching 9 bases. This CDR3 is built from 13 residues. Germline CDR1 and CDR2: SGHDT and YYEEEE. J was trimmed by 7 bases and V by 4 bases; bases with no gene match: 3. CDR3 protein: CASSIGQGNTIYF. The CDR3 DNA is TGTGCCAGCAGCATCGGACAGGGGAACACCATATATTTT.